This TCR beta chain appears in the sequencing data of a study of T cell repertoires in cytomegalovirus infection. TCRdb recomputed calls from the reads with MiXCR, one row per CDR3 protein. Among under 850,000 distinct CDR3 sequences, roughly 35% were seen once, and the ten largest hold around 2.8%. The CDR3 is made up of 16 amino acids. Looked up from germline, CDR1 is SEHNR and CDR2 is FQNEAQ (reference sequence). V dropped 0 bases and J dropped 3; count of bases not matched to a gene: 7. Source material: PBMCs. The TCR was taken from a human donor in good health (CMV status not recorded). Some clones in this sample may be carry-over from other donors' samples. The rearrangement links TRBV7-9 to TRBJ1-1, with 7 bases that match TRBD1. The CDR3 loop is CASSLALGGDYTEAFF. As DNA, the CDR3 is TGTGCCAGCAGCTTAGCACTAGGGGGCGACTACACTGAAGCTTTCTTT.